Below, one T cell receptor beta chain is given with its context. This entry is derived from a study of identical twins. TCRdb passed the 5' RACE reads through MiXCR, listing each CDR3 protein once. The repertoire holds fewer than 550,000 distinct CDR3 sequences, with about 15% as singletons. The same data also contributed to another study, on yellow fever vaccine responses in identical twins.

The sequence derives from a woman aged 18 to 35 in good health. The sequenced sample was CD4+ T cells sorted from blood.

CDR3 sequence reads: CASSTDRGGETQYF. The DNA for the CDR3 is TGCGCCAGCAGCACGGACAGGGGCGGGGAGACCCAGTACTTC. The J gene is TRBJ2-5, the V gene TRBV4-1; 9 nucleotides agree with TRBD1. The CDR3 spans 14 residues. J was trimmed by 5 bases and V by 5 bases; bases with no gene match: 6. Germline lookup yields CDR1 MGHRA and CDR2 YSYEKL.